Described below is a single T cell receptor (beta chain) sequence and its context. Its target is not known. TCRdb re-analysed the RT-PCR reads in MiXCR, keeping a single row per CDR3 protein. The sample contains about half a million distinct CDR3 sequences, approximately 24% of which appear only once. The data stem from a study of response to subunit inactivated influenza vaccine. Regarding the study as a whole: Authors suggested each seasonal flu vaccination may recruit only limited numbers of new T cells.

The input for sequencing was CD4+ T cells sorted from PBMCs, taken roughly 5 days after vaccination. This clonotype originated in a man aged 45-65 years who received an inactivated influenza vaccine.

The CDR3 is CASTPGRNNSPLHF. CDR3 DNA: TGTGCCAGCACCCCCGGACGGAATAATTCACCCCTCCACTTT. This chain connects TRBV21-1 to TRBJ1-6; the table's D call, TRBD1, has no DNA check behind it. TRBV21-1 is flagged as a pseudogene. The length of the CDR3 is 14 residues.